These T cell receptor beta chains were read from a single sample in a study of T cell responses to AZD1222 COVID-19 vaccine. Method: immunoSEQ multiplex PCR; TCRdb's copy keeps in-frame clones and lacks some. The sample holds 140,000 to 150,000 clones, roughly 85% seen once. Sequenced here: peripheral blood, sampled on day 0 of AZD1222 vaccination. These receptor sequences come from an adult in good health. Both conserved end residues are part of each CDR3. D genes are given only for firm matches. Clone size is not always given. Where it is, it says once, few, many or a class for expanded clones.

v_call	d_call	clone_size	j_call	cdr3_nt	cdr3_aa
TRBV7-9	-	-	TRBJ2-1	TGTGCCAGCAGCTTATCCCCTATCGAGCAGTTCTTC	CASSLSPIEQFF
TRBV5-1	TRBD1	-	TRBJ2-7	TGCGCCAGCAGCTTCGGACAGGGCCTCTACGAGCAGTACTTC	CASSFGQGLYEQYF
TRBV2	-	-	TRBJ2-2	TGTGCCAGCAGCCCTGGGGGGTTGGCCACCGGGGAGCTGTTTTTT	CASSPGGLATGELFF
TRBV20-1	-	-	TRBJ2-1	TGCAGTGCCAATATTGGCGGTGAGCAGTTCTTC	CSANIGGEQFF
TRBV7-8	-	-	TRBJ2-3	TGTGCCAGCAGCTTTAGCAGGGGCGATGGTAGCACAGATACGCAGTATTTT	CASSFSRGDGSTDTQYF
TRBV18	-	-	TRBJ2-2	TGTGCCAGCTCATTCTCCGCCGGGGAGACCGGGGAGCTGTTTTTT	CASSFSAGETGELFF
TRBV5-8	TRBD1	-	TRBJ2-7	TGTGCCAGCAGCTTGGGTCCCAGACAGGGGTACCGCTACGAGCAGTACTTC	CASSLGPRQGYRYEQYF
TRBV4-1	TRBD1	-	TRBJ1-2	TGCGCCAGCAGCCTAAGCCGGGACAGCAACTATGGCTACACCTTC	CASSLSRDSNYGYTF
TRBV2	TRBD1	-	TRBJ2-5	TGTGCCAGCAGCCGGGACAGAGGGGCCGAGACCCAGTACTTC	CASSRDRGAETQYF
TRBV19	-	-	TRBJ2-1	TGTGCCAGTAGTATACGGGGGAGCTCCTACAATGAGCAGTTCTTC	CASSIRGSSYNEQFF
TRBV6-6	TRBD2	-	TRBJ2-2	TGTGCCAGCAGTTACGGGCTAGCGGGAGTGGCCGGGGAGCTGTTTTTT	CASSYGLAGVAGELFF
TRBV12-3/TRBV12-4	-	-	TRBJ1-3	TGTGCCACCGGGGGGAGCTCTGGAAACACCATATATTTT	CATGGSSGNTIYF
TRBV2	TRBD1	-	TRBJ2-5	TGTGCCAGCACCACCCTAGGCAGGGGGGAGACCCAGTACTTC	CASTTLGRGETQYF
TRBV3-1/TRBV3-2	-	-	TRBJ2-7	TGTGCCAGCAGCCAAGGGGTATCTAGGATCTACGAGCAGTACTTC	CASSQGVSRIYEQYF
TRBV30	TRBD2	-	TRBJ2-2	TGTGCCTGGAGTGGGGCGGGAGGGCCCACCGGGGAGCTGTTTTTT	CAWSGAGGPTGELFF
TRBV7-9	-	once	TRBJ2-5	TGTGCCAGCAGCCGCCCAGGGCAAGAGACCCAGTACTTC	CASSRPGQETQYF
TRBV28	-	-	TRBJ1-2	TGTGCCAGCAGACATCCTCAGGGGCCCCTCTATGGCTACACCTTC	CASRHPQGPLYGYTF
TRBV5-1	-	-	TRBJ1-4	TGCGCCAGCGCGACAGCTGCTAATGAAAAACTGTTTTTT	CASATAANEKLFF
TRBV27	-	-	TRBJ2-2	TGTGCCAGCAGTTTATCCCTCAACACCGGGGAGCTGTTTTTT	CASSLSLNTGELFF
TRBV2	TRBD1	-	TRBJ2-2	TGTGCCAGCAGTGAGGACAGGGGGTTTTTGAACACCGGGGAGCTGTTTTTT	CASSEDRGFLNTGELFF
TRBV12-3/TRBV12-4	-	-	TRBJ1-2	TGTGCCAGCAGTTTACTCAGGACTTCCTACACCTTC	CASSLLRTSYTF
TRBV27	-	-	TRBJ2-1	TGTGCCAGCAGTTCCGCCCTGGGGCTAGCTTTAAATGAGCAGTTCTTC	CASSSALGLALNEQFF
TRBV12-3/TRBV12-4	-	-	TRBJ2-5	TGTGCCAGCAGTTTCAGTAGGGAGACCCAGTACTTC	CASSFSRETQYF
TRBV5-6	-	-	TRBJ1-5	TGTGCCAGCAGCTTCTTGGGAGAATATAGCAATCAGCCCCAGCATTTT	CASSFLGEYSNQPQHF
TRBV15	-	-	TRBJ1-4	TGTGCCACCAGCAGAGATCTGGGAGGGGCCTTGTTTTTT	CATSRDLGGALFF
TRBV21-1	-	-	TRBJ1-2	TGTGCCAGCAGCAAAGTTGCTGTAGTAGGGTCGGTCAATGGCTACACCTTC	CASSKVAVVGSVNGYTF
TRBV28	-	-	TRBJ1-2	TGTGCCAGCCACAGTTTCAGTTCAGGGGCATACTATGGCTACACCTTC	CASHSFSSGAYYGYTF
TRBV6-4	TRBD1	-	TRBJ1-1	TGTGCCAGCAGTGACTTTGGGACAGCCAACACTGAAGCTTTCTTT	CASSDFGTANTEAFF
TRBV27	TRBD2	-	TRBJ2-7	TGTGCCAGCAGGCCCACCACTCTAGCGGGGGGGTTGAAACACGAGCAGTACTTC	CASRPTTLAGGLKHEQYF
TRBV28	-	-	TRBJ1-2	TGTGCCAGCAGTTTCAAACAGGGAGACTATGGCTACACCTTC	CASSFKQGDYGYTF
TRBV25-1	-	once	TRBJ2-4	TGTGCCAGCAAAGGGTCGGGCGTAGCCAAAAACATTCAGTACTTC	CASKGSGVAKNIQYF
TRBV30	TRBD1	-	TRBJ1-1	TGTGCCTGGAGTGTAGAGCGGCCAGGGGGCTTGGCTGAAGCTTTCTTT	CAWSVERPGGLAEAFF
TRBV6-6	-	-	TRBJ1-4	TGTGCCAGCAGTTACGACACCCCTGAAAAACTGTTTTTT	CASSYDTPEKLFF
TRBV7-7	TRBD1	-	TRBJ2-2	TGTGCCAGCAGCCCGGGGACAGGGGGCGGCACCGGGGAGCTGTTTTTT	CASSPGTGGGTGELFF
TRBV10-3	-	-	TRBJ1-4	TGTGCCATCGGGGGGGAAGCTAATGAAAAACTGTTTTTT	CAIGGEANEKLFF